This passage covers 32 T cell receptor beta chains from one sample sequenced in a study of T cell repertoires in cytomegalovirus infection. These receptors are not linked to any known antigen. TCRdb analysed the reads with MiXCR anew, one entry per CDR3 protein. The sample carries tens of thousands of distinct CDR3 sequences, 20% to 25% recorded once. The source was CD8+ T cells from cultured PBMCs, collected from culture after CMV antigen stimulation. The receptor set was obtained from a human donor in good health (CMV status not recorded). Some clones in this sample may be carry-over from other donors' samples.

This clonotype was detected a few times. The chain couples TRBV6-5 to TRBJ2-7; no clear D gene. The CDR3 extends over 13 amino acids. Per germline, CDR1 MNHEY and CDR2 SVGAGI. V was clipped by 0 bases and J by 5 bases, with 8 bases between them. CDR3 nucleotides: TGTGCCAGCAGTTACTCTGCAGCGAACGAGCAGTACTTC. Translating gives CASSYSAANEQYF.

The chain combines TRBV28 with TRBJ2-7; D is uncertain. Looked up from germline, CDR1 is MDHEN and CDR2 is SYDVKM. V was clipped by 5 bases and J by 3 bases, with 23 bases between them. This CDR3 region has 17 residues. The CDR3 loop is CASSLNREEVTNYEQYF. For the CDR3, the DNA is TGTGCCAGCAGTCTCAATAGGGAAGAGGTAACCAACTACGAGCAGTACTTC. The full variable domain, rest sourced from reference TRBV28 and TRBJ2-7, is DVKVTQSSRYLVKRTGEKVFLECVQDMDHENMFWYRQDPGLGLRLIYFSYDVKMKEKGDIPEGYSVSREKKERFSLILESASTNQTSMYLCASSLNREEVTNYEQYFGPGTRLTVT.

The V and J genes are TRBV7-6 and TRBJ1-5; TRBD1 matches at 7 bases. This CDR3 spans 14 amino acids. The J segment lost 7 bases and the V segment lost 5 bases, leaving 8 bases of the junction unmatched. Germline CDR1 reads SGHVS; CDR2 reads FNYEAQ. The CDR3 sequence: CASSPVAGGQPQHF. The CDR3 region has the DNA TGTGCCAGCAGCCCCGTTGCAGGGGGACAGCCCCAGCATTTT.

The rearrangement links TRBV12-3 or TRBV12-4 to TRBJ1-5; 8 bases align to TRBD1. This CDR3 spans 15 amino acids. Unmatched junction bases numbered 8, after V lost 6 bases and J lost 4 bases. CDR3 sequence reads: CASRAGTGKNQPQHF. The CDR3 DNA reads as TGTGCCAGCAGGGCCGGGACAGGAAAAAATCAGCCCCAGCATTTT.

This chain connects TRBV7-9 to TRBJ2-1; TRBD1 matches at 7 bases. The CDR3 totals 17 residues. The V gene end was trimmed by 5 bases and the J gene end by 5 bases; junction bases not matched to a gene: 15. The germline CDR1 and CDR2 sequences are SEHNR and FQNEAQ (reference sequence). The CDR3 loop reads CASSPERRDSDDNEQFF. CDR3 in DNA: TGTGCCAGCAGCCCCGAGAGACGGGACAGCGATGACAATGAGCAGTTCTTC.

The chain uses TRBV12-3 or TRBV12-4 and TRBJ2-3, with D possibly being TRBD1 (6 bases). The CDR3 runs to 16 residues. V was clipped by 6 bases and J by 3 bases, with 19 bases between them. CDR3 coding DNA: TGTGCCAGCAGCCCCCCCCCAGGGGAAAGAACAGATACGCAGTATTTT. Protein: CASSPPPGERTDTQYF.

The chain uses TRBV19 and TRBJ2-5; perhaps TRBD2 as D (5 bases). The CDR3 is 16 residues long. CDR1 LNHDA and CDR2 SQIVND come from the germline V gene (reference sequence). V lost 5 bases, J lost 5 bases, and 21 bases lay in between. In DNA form, the CDR3 reads TGTGCCAGTAGTGGCTACAGAGGGATGATGAAGGAGACCCAGTACTTC. Protein sequence: CASSGYRGMMKETQYF. The full variable domain, its missing parts supplied by reference TRBV19 and TRBJ2-5, is DGGITQSPKYLFRKEGQNVTLSCEQNLNHDAMYWYRQDPGQGLRLIYYSQIVNDFQKGDIAEGYSVSREKKESFPLTVTSAQKNPTAFYLCASSGYRGMMKETQYFGPGTRLLVL.

CDR3 region: CASSIGQGTEQFF. CDR3 sequence (DNA): TGTGCCAGTAGTATAGGACAGGGGACGGAGCAGTTCTTC. The V call is TRBV19, the J call TRBJ2-1; 8 bases match TRBD1. Germline V lookup: CDR1 LNHDA, CDR2 SQIVND (reference sequence). The CDR3 covers 13 residues. After removal of 1 base from V and 10 bases from J, the junction contained 3 bases not matched to a gene. The full variable domain, rest sourced from reference TRBV19 and TRBJ2-1, is DGGITQSPKYLFRKEGQNVTLSCEQNLNHDAMYWYRQDPGQGLRLIYYSQIVNDFQKGDIAEGYSVSREKKESFPLTVTSAQKNPTAFYLCASSIGQGTEQFFGPGTRLTVL.

The chain has TRBV6-1 and TRBJ2-1, with a possible D match to TRBD2 (5 bases). Germline V gene data show CDR1 as MNHNS and CDR2 as SASEGT. CDR3 size: 16 residues. V was cut by 5 bases and J by 5 bases, with 19 bases left in between. This CDR3 reads CASSPYATTTDNEQFF. The CDR3, as DNA: TGTGCCAGCAGTCCCTATGCGACTACAACTGACAATGAGCAGTTCTTC.

V gene TRBV7-9 combines with J gene TRBJ1-5; the D gene is possibly TRBD1 (5 bases). Germline assignment: CDR1 SEHNR and CDR2 FQNEAQ (reference sequence). The length of the CDR3 is 15 residues. Between the trimmed V and J ends, which lost 5 bases and 3 bases, there was a span of 14 bases. CDR3: CASSPGPGPNQPQHF. The CDR3 DNA is TGTGCCAGCAGCCCAGGACCGGGACCCAATCAGCCCCAGCATTTT. The full variable domain, its missing parts supplied by reference TRBV7-9 and TRBJ1-5, is DTGVSQNPRHKITKRGQNVTFRCDPISEHNRLYWYRQTLGQGPEFLTYFQNEAQLEKSRLLSDRFSAERPKGSFSTLEIQRTEQGDSAMYLCASSPGPGPNQPQHFGDGTRLSIL.

This clonotype was seen more than once but under ten times. The J gene is TRBJ1-2, the V gene TRBV6-5; a possible D gene is TRBD1 (6 bases). The CDR3 spans 14 residues. The V gene's germline CDR1 is MNHEY and CDR2 SVGAGI. The V end was cut by 4 bases, the J end by 1 base, with 10 bases between. This chain's CDR3 is CASSFRGINYGYTF. CDR3 DNA: TGTGCCAGCAGTTTCAGGGGCATTAACTATGGCTACACCTTC.

The chain is built from TRBV27 and TRBJ2-3, with D perhaps matching TRBD2 (5 bases). Germline CDR1 MNHEY, CDR2 SMNVEV (reference sequence). V was clipped by 10 bases and J by 1 base, with 12 bases between them. The length of the CDR3 is 13 residues. Written as DNA, the CDR3 is TGTGCCACCTGGGGAGATGGCACAGATACGCAGTATTTT. As protein: CATWGDGTDTQYF.

This chain uses TRBV12-5 with TRBJ1-1; D is perhaps TRBD1 (5 bases). Trimming took 6 bases from V and 4 from J, leaving 12 bases between them. The germline V gene encodes CDR1 LGHNT and CDR2 FRNRAP. The CDR3 sequence is 13 residues long. CDR3 DNA: TGTGCTAGTGGCCCGCCGGGGGGCACTGAAGCTTTCTTT. This codes for CASGPPGGTEAFF.

This clonotype was seen many times. V gene TRBV27 combines with J gene TRBJ1-1; no firm D call. The CDR3 covers 12 residues. V dropped 7 bases and J dropped 1 base, with 7 bases sitting between them. The germline CDR1 and CDR2 sequences are MNHEY and SMNVEV (reference sequence). CDR3 residues: CASTDTNTEAFF. Here the CDR3 DNA reads TGTGCCAGCACCGACACGAACACTGAAGCTTTCTTT.

V usage is TRBV12-5 and J usage is TRBJ2-1; D unresolved. V was clipped by 5 bases and J by 10 bases, with 9 bases between them. Germline V gives CDR1 LGHNT, CDR2 FRNRAP. The length of the CDR3 is 11 residues. The CDR3 sequence is CASGLQTEQFF. CDR3 nucleotide sequence: TGTGCTAGTGGTCTCCAGACAGAGCAGTTCTTC.

This clonotype was found a few times. This chain connects TRBV7-6 to TRBJ2-7; TRBD2 matches at 7 bases. Germline lookup yields CDR1 SGHVS and CDR2 FNYEAQ. V lost 5 bases to trimming and J lost 2 bases; unmatched junction nucleotides: 9. This CDR3 is built from 15 residues. The chain's CDR3 is CASSPRGLMTYEQYF. In nucleotides, the CDR3 is TGTGCCAGCAGCCCGAGGGGACTAATGACCTACGAGCAGTACTTC.

This clonotype came up many times. The rearrangement uses TRBV6-2 or TRBV6-3 and TRBJ2-1; TRBD2 agrees at 10 bases. V shed 8 bases and J 5 bases; nucleotides not matched to a gene: 6. Germline V gene sequence: CDR1 MNHEY, CDR2 SVGEGT. The CDR3 has 14 amino acids. DNA of the CDR3: TGTGCCAGCCATCTAGCGGGAGTGAACAATGAGCAGTTCTTC. Translated, it gives CASHLAGVNNEQFF.

The table lists this clonotype with a few counts. J is TRBJ2-1 and V is TRBV27, with D tentatively TRBD1 (6 bases). This CDR3 has 16 residues. Germline CDR1 reads MNHEY; CDR2 reads SMNVEV (reference sequence). The germline V and J ends were trimmed by 2 bases and 9 bases, with 20 bases remaining between them. The CDR3 spells CASSLRQGYERGEQFF. The CDR3 region has the DNA TGTGCCAGCAGTTTAAGGCAGGGGTACGAAAGGGGTGAGCAGTTCTTC.

This clonotype occurred a few times. J is TRBJ2-7 and V is TRBV6-5; TRBD2 is a possible D gene (5 bases). The V and J ends lost 4 bases and 3 bases respectively, with 13 bases between them. CDR1 MNHEY and CDR2 SVGAGI come from the germline V gene. There are 14 residues in the CDR3. CDR3 sequence: CASSWQPGDYEQYF. The CDR3 DNA is TGTGCCAGCAGTTGGCAACCCGGGGACTACGAGCAGTACTTC.

The gene calls are TRBV6-5 and TRBJ2-7, with D perhaps given as TRBD1 or TRBD2 (5 bases each). CDR1 is MNHEY, CDR2 SVGAGI, per germline. This CDR3 region has 14 residues. V was pared by 4 bases and J by 2 bases, with 12 bases between. The CDR3 loop is CASSSAGSTYEQYF. For the CDR3, the DNA is TGTGCCAGCAGTTCAGCAGGGAGCACCTACGAGCAGTACTTC.

This clonotype has more than one count but fewer than ten. V gene TRBV19 combines with J gene TRBJ2-2; D unresolved. Trimming cost V 1 base and J 7 bases, with 7 bases left between them. The germline CDR1 and CDR2 sequences are LNHDA and SQIVND (reference sequence). This CDR3 comprises 13 residues. CDR3 sequence reads: CASSIAASGELFF. The DNA for the CDR3 is TGTGCCAGTAGTATAGCGGCCAGCGGGGAGCTGTTTTTT.

This clonotype was counted a few times. This sequence joins TRBV12-3 or TRBV12-4 and TRBJ2-7; D remains ambiguous. The CDR3 contains 12 residues. Trimming cost V 5 bases and J 3 bases, with 8 bases left between them. This chain's CDR3 is CASSRNFYEQYF. The CDR3, as DNA: TGTGCCAGCAGTCGGAATTTCTACGAGCAGTACTTC.

CDR3 in amino acids: CASSLPQQGSNTDTQYF. In nucleotides, the CDR3 is TGTGCCAGCAGCTTACCTCAACAGGGGTCCAACACAGATACGCAGTATTTT. V is TRBV7-8 and J is TRBJ2-3, with TRBD1 matching 7 bases. V lost 2 bases to trimming and J lost 2 bases; unmatched junction nucleotides: 10. CDR3 length: 17 residues. Germline CDR1 reads SGHVS; CDR2 reads FQNEAQ.

This clonotype was observed at least ten times. The J gene is TRBJ2-7, the V gene TRBV28, with TRBD1 identical over 8 bases. V was clipped by 1 base and J by 0 bases; unmatched bases: 8. CDR3 length equals 17 residues. From germline, CDR1 is MDHEN and CDR2 SYDVKM. The CDR3 loop reads CASSLFGGTGTSYEQYF. Written as DNA, the CDR3 is TGTGCCAGCAGTTTATTTGGGGGGACAGGAACCTCCTACGAGCAGTACTTC.

This clonotype has just a few counts. The chain carries TRBV6-5 and TRBJ2-2; D not certain. Germline CDR1 and CDR2: MNHEY and SVGAGI. This CDR3 has 16 amino acids. Trimming shortened V by 0 bases and J by 4 bases, and 12 bases separated the two germline ends. This CDR3 reads CASSYSGLDGTGELFF. The CDR3 DNA sequence: TGTGCCAGCAGTTACTCAGGGCTAGACGGCACCGGGGAGCTGTTTTTT.

Notes on this clonotype: Sequence at one end of the junction differs from germline and may be a read error. This chain links TRBV10-3 with TRBJ1-1; the D gene is possibly TRBD1 (6 bases). The CDR3 is 18 residues long. Germline V gene lookup returns CDR1 ENHRY and CDR2 SYGVKD. The CDR3 DNA reads as TGTGCCATCAGTGATTACTCAAAACAGGGCTTCATGAACACTGATGCTTTCTTT. Its translation is CAISDYSKQGFMNTDAFF.

The chain uses TRBV12-3 or TRBV12-4 and TRBJ2-2; unclear D gene. V was clipped by 6 bases and J by 0 bases, with 8 bases between them. This CDR3 has 14 residues. In DNA form, the CDR3 reads TGTGCCAGCAGCCCCAGGTCGAACACCGGGGAGCTGTTTTTT. Its protein product is CASSPRSNTGELFF.

The sample holds a few counts of this clonotype. This rearrangement joins TRBV7-6 to TRBJ2-5; D not resolved. The germline V gene has CDR1 SGHVS and CDR2 FNYEAQ. Trimming stripped 8 bases from V and 4 bases from J, with 17 bases between. CDR3 length: 14 amino acids. The CDR3 spells CASASLEDPETQYF. CDR3 bases: TGTGCCAGCGCTTCACTGGAAGACCCAGAGACCCAGTACTTC.

This chain links TRBV7-9 with TRBJ1-1, with TRBD1 matching 8 bases. Germline values: CDR1 SEHNR, CDR2 FQNEAQ (reference sequence). This CDR3 has 15 amino acids. V dropped 0 bases and J dropped 5; count of bases not matched to a gene: 5. The CDR3 sequence is CASSLALQGATEAFF. CDR3 DNA sequence: TGTGCCAGCAGCTTAGCGCTTCAGGGGGCGACTGAAGCTTTCTTT.

This clonotype was counted a few times. A read error may explain this, as a much larger clone is one base away. The chain carries TRBV7-8 and TRBJ2-7, with D maybe TRBD1 (6 bases). The CDR3 runs 15 residues. CDR1 is SGHVS and CDR2 is FQNEAQ in the germline V gene. Trimming took off 6 bases at V and 1 base at J, with 16 bases between the two ends. The CDR3 region is CASRPDRRLSYEQYF. The CDR3 bases are TGTGCCAGCAGGCCTGACAGGCGGCTGTCCTACGAGCAGTACTTC.

Notes on this clonotype: Mismatch with germline at one junction end may stem from a read error. The chain carries TRBV4-1 and TRBJ2-7; 7 bases match TRBD1. CDR1 and CDR2 from the germline V gene are MGHRA and YSYEKL. There are 12 residues in the CDR3. This chain's CDR3 is CASSQTGDEQYF. The CDR3 region has the DNA TGTGCCAGCAGCCAAACAGGGGATGAGCAGTACTTC.

The rearrangement joins TRBV19 to TRBJ2-1, with D maybe TRBD1 (6 bases). V lost 3 bases and J lost 8, with 8 bases in between. CDR1 is LNHDA and CDR2 is SQIVND in the germline V gene (reference sequence). CDR3 size: 12 residues. The CDR3 nucleotides are TGTGCCAGTAGTATGACAGGCCATGAGCAGTTCTTC. Translated: CASSMTGHEQFF.